These 31 T cell receptor beta chains came from one sample sequenced in a study of patients and donors after allogeneic stem cell transplantation. TCRdb redid the calling of the RT-PCR reads with MiXCR, one entry per CDR3 protein. The sample holds 190,000 or so distinct CDR3 sequences, about 38% seen once. The sample was blood, either unsorted or a sorted T cell fraction (not recorded which). These receptors were collected from a human donor who was either an allogeneic HSCT recipient or a stem cell or donor lymphocyte infusion donor (not recorded which). It is not recorded whose cells these are; they may come from a transplant donor.

This chain connects TRBV20-1 to TRBJ1-1; 8 nucleotides agree with TRBD1. Germline lookup yields CDR1 DFQATT and CDR2 SNEGSKA (reference sequence). J gave up 3 bases and V 6 bases, and 9 bases lay outside the gene matches. The CDR3 contains 14 residues. In DNA, the CDR3 is TGCAGTGCCAAGGGACAGGCGGGGTACACTGAAGCTTTCTTT. Protein sequence: CSAKGQAGYTEAFF.

This clonotype has a handful of counts. The CDR3 sequence: CASSATTGPNEKLFF. The CDR3 DNA follows: TGTGCCAGCAGCGCTACCACAGGGCCTAATGAAAAACTGTTTTTT. The rearrangement links TRBV9 to TRBJ1-4, with a tentative D call TRBD1 (6 bases). Germline CDR1 and CDR2: SGDLS and YYNGEE. This CDR3 contains 15 residues. Trimming cost V 3 bases and J 3 bases, with 12 bases left between them.

The V and J genes are TRBV4-1 and TRBJ2-5; maybe TRBD2 (6 bases). CDR1 is MGHRA and CDR2 is YSYEKL in the germline V gene. The V gene lost 0 bases and the J gene lost 4 bases, with 15 bases spanning the gap. The CDR3 has 16 residues. CDR3 region: CASSQESEQEGETQYF. In nucleotides, the CDR3 is TGCGCCAGCAGCCAAGAATCGGAGCAGGAGGGAGAGACCCAGTACTTC.

This clonotype was detected only a few times. The rearrangement links TRBV5-1 to TRBJ1-1, with 7 bases that match TRBD1. The CDR3 spans 14 residues. The V gene end was trimmed by 4 bases and the J gene end by 3 bases; junction bases not matched to a gene: 6. The germline V gene has CDR1 SGHRS and CDR2 YFSETQ. The DNA for the CDR3 is TGCGCCAGCAGCCAGGGACAGTATGACACTGAAGCTTTCTTT. This sequence encodes CASSQGQYDTEAFF.

The CDR3 sequence is CASSFTGQAFF. In DNA, the CDR3 is TGTGCCAGCAGTTTTACAGGGCAAGCTTTCTTT. V is TRBV12-3 or TRBV12-4 and J is TRBJ1-1, with D possibly TRBD1 on 6 matching bases. The CDR3 has 11 amino acids. V lost 3 bases, J lost 9 bases, and 8 bases lay in between.

The V and J genes are TRBV2 and TRBJ2-2, with D uncertain. Trimming pared 9 bases from V and 3 bases from J, leaving 11 bases between. In germline, CDR1 is SNHLY, CDR2 FYNNEI. The CDR3 sequence is 13 residues long. This chain's CDR3 is CASLGSHTGELFF. The CDR3 DNA reads TGTGCCAGTTTGGGGTCGCACACCGGGGAGCTGTTTTTT.

This rearrangement joins TRBV5-1 to TRBJ2-5; unclear D gene. CDR3 size: 15 residues. The germline V and J ends were trimmed by 2 bases and 3 bases, with 14 bases remaining between them. From germline, CDR1 is SGHRS and CDR2 YFSETQ. The CDR3 spells CASSFGSAIKETQYF. The CDR3 coding sequence is TGCGCCAGCAGCTTCGGCAGCGCGATAAAAGAGACCCAGTACTTC.

The table lists this clonotype with a few counts. A junction end diverges from the germline sequence, so it may reflect a read error. The V gene is TRBV10-3, the J gene TRBJ2-7; TRBD1 aligns across 7 bases. Per the germline V gene, CDR1 is ENHRY and CDR2 is SYGVKD. The CDR3 loop spans 12 amino acids. The CDR3 protein is CAISLDRALHSF. The CDR3 DNA follows: TGTGCCATCAGTCTCGACAGGGCACTCCATTCGTTC.

This chain uses TRBV20-1 with TRBJ2-7; 8 bases match TRBD1. Germline V gives CDR1 DFQATT, CDR2 SNEGSKA (reference sequence). CDR3 length equals 15 residues. The J segment lost 7 bases and the V segment lost 5 bases, leaving 16 bases of the junction unmatched. The CDR3 reads CSAPQPLRTGWEQYF. The CDR3 DNA reads as TGCAGTGCTCCCCAACCTCTTCGGACAGGGTGGGAGCAGTACTTC.

The sample holds many counts of this clonotype. The rearrangement uses TRBV12-3 or TRBV12-4 and TRBJ2-1, with 9 bases that match TRBD1. The CDR3 totals 15 residues. The J segment lost 7 bases and the V segment lost 9 bases, leaving 13 bases of the junction unmatched. The CDR3, as DNA: TGTGCCAGTTACCCGGGACAGGGAACACCAAATGAGCAGTTCTTC. This sequence encodes CASYPGQGTPNEQFF.

This clonotype was counted ten times or more. This chain links TRBV29-1 with TRBJ1-2; no reliable D call. This CDR3 has 10 amino acids. Germline V gene lookup returns CDR1 SQVTM and CDR2 ANQGSEA. Trimming took off 7 bases at V and 8 bases at J, with 11 bases between the two ends. The CDR3 loop is CSERPEGYTF. The CDR3 coding sequence is TGCAGCGAACGGCCCGAAGGCTACACCTTC.

The V gene is TRBV5-1, the J gene TRBJ2-3; TRBD2 matches at 9 bases. V lost 2 bases to trimming and J lost 0 bases; unmatched junction nucleotides: 7. The CDR3 length is 17 residues. Germline assignment: CDR1 SGHRS and CDR2 YFSETQ. This CDR3 reads CASSFRPSGTSTDTQYF. CDR3 nucleotides: TGCGCCAGCAGCTTCCGCCCTAGCGGGACTAGCACAGATACGCAGTATTTT.

In its sample, this clonotype was seen a few times. This chain connects TRBV6-5 to TRBJ1-3, with 7 positions matching TRBD1. CDR1 and CDR2 from the germline V gene are MNHEY and SVGAGI. J gave up 0 bases and V 5 bases, and 7 bases lay outside the gene matches. The CDR3 contains 16 residues. DNA of the CDR3: TGTGCCAGCAGTCGAGGGGACAGCCACTCTGGAAACACCATATATTTT. Protein product: CASSRGDSHSGNTIYF.

J is TRBJ1-5 and V is TRBV20-1; tentatively, D is TRBD1 (5 bases). The germline V gene encodes CDR1 DFQATT and CDR2 SNEGSKA (reference sequence). The germline V and J ends were trimmed by 0 bases and 10 bases, with 19 bases remaining between them. The CDR3 has 15 residues. The CDR3 nucleotides read TGCAGTGCTAGAGAGTTGTCGGGGCGCGGTTTTCCCCAGCATTTT. Amino acids: CSARELSGRGFPQHF.

This clonotype showed up just a few times. The genes are TRBV12-3 or TRBV12-4 and TRBJ2-5; D is tentatively TRBD1 or TRBD2 (7 bases each). The CDR3 length is 15 residues. Trimming pared 6 bases from V and 4 bases from J, leaving 18 bases between. In DNA form, the CDR3 reads TGTGCCAGCAGAGCCCAGGGGGGGGCCTTAGAGACCCAGTACTTC. Protein product: CASRAQGGALETQYF.

The rearrangement uses TRBV20-1 and TRBJ1-2, with 11 bases matching TRBD1. Germline CDR1 reads DFQATT; CDR2 reads SNEGSKA (reference sequence). The CDR3 loop spans 14 amino acids. V was pared by 6 bases and J by 4 bases, with 7 bases of the junction left unmatched. This chain's CDR3 is CSARDRGSAYGYTF. For the CDR3, the DNA is TGCAGTGCCAGGGACAGGGGGTCGGCCTATGGCTACACCTTC.

The rearrangement uses TRBV27 and TRBJ1-2; 10 bases are shared with TRBD1. J was trimmed by 3 bases and V by 6 bases; bases with no gene match: 4. Germline V gives CDR1 MNHEY, CDR2 SMNVEV (reference sequence). The CDR3 totals 14 residues. CDR3 loop: CASRRDRGYYGYTF. The CDR3 DNA is TGTGCCAGCAGGCGGGACAGGGGATACTATGGCTACACCTTC.

This chain links TRBV10-3 with TRBJ2-3, with 9 bases fitting TRBD1. The CDR3 contains 14 residues. CDR1 ENHRY and CDR2 SYGVKD come from the germline V gene. J gave up 7 bases and V 4 bases, and 6 bases lay outside the gene matches. CDR3 coding DNA: TGTGCCATCAGTGGGGGACAGGGCGGACATACGCAGTATTTT. It is translated as CAISGGQGGHTQYF.

V gene TRBV20-1 combines with J gene TRBJ1-1; D is ambiguous. V lost 6 bases and J 5 bases, leaving 13 bases between the germline ends. CDR1 and CDR2 (germline): DFQATT, SNEGSKA (reference sequence). The CDR3 runs 12 residues. The CDR3 DNA follows: TGCAGTGCCCCTTCCGACGGGACTGAAGCTTTCTTT. Its translation is CSAPSDGTEAFF.

The CDR3 DNA sequence: TGCAGCGTTCGGACAGGGTGGAATCAGCCCCAGCATTTT. It specifies CSVRTGWNQPQHF. The rearrangement links TRBV29-1 to TRBJ1-5; 8 positions agree with TRBD1. CDR3 length: 13 amino acids. V shed 5 bases, J shed 4 bases, and the junction held 4 bases outside the gene matches. Germline V gene data show CDR1 as SQVTM and CDR2 as ANQGSEA.

The rearrangement uses TRBV20-1 and TRBJ2-7, with 10 bases fitting TRBD1. The CDR3 totals 11 residues. In germline, CDR1 is DFQATT, CDR2 SNEGSKA (reference sequence). V lost 6 bases and J lost 8; bases outside the gene matches: 4. The CDR3 bases are TGCAGTGCGGCGGGACAGGGGCAGCAGTACTTC. Translating gives CSAAGQGQQYF.

This clonotype was observed a handful of times. The chain combines TRBV5-1 with TRBJ2-3; 7 nucleotides match TRBD1. Germline-derived CDR1 and CDR2 are SGHRS and YFSETQ. V lost 2 bases and J lost 3; bases outside the gene matches: 6. This CDR3 is 15 amino acids long. The CDR3 region has the DNA TGCGCCAGCAGCTTCGGGACAGTAGGGACAGATACGCAGTATTTT. It codes for CASSFGTVGTDTQYF.

This clonotype has more than one count but fewer than ten. This sequence joins TRBV12-3 or TRBV12-4 and TRBJ2-6; TRBD2 aligns across 7 bases. J was trimmed by 2 bases and V by 5 bases; bases with no gene match: 3. The CDR3 spans 15 residues. The CDR3 DNA follows: TGTGCCAGCAGTCCCCGGGGGGCTGGGGCCAACGTCCTGACTTTC. Its protein product is CASSPRGAGANVLTF.

The sample holds a few counts of this clonotype. The genes are TRBV20-1 and TRBJ1-1; D not certain. V lost 0 bases and J 4 bases, leaving 15 bases between the germline ends. CDR3 length equals 15 residues. From germline, CDR1 is DFQATT and CDR2 SNEGSKA (reference sequence). The CDR3 protein is CSARDFGGSITEAFF. CDR3 sequence (DNA): TGCAGTGCTAGAGATTTTGGAGGGTCGATCACTGAAGCTTTCTTT.

This clonotype showed up just a few times. The V call is TRBV12-3 or TRBV12-4, the J call TRBJ1-3; D is unresolved. The CDR3 spans 14 residues. V lost 1 base and J lost 4, with 8 bases in between. The CDR3 region is CASSLVVFGNTIYF. The CDR3 bases are TGTGCCAGCAGTTTAGTGGTTTTCGGAAACACCATATATTTT.

The genes are TRBV3-1 and TRBJ1-6, with D uncertain. Trimming removed 2 bases from V and 4 bases from J, with 12 bases in between. In germline, CDR1 is LGHDT, CDR2 YNNKEL (reference sequence). The CDR3 has 16 residues. The CDR3 loop is CASSQRSGRYNSPLHF. In DNA form, the CDR3 reads TGTGCCAGCAGCCAACGGTCTGGCAGGTATAATTCACCCCTCCACTTT.

This clonotype was observed a few times. The V and J genes are TRBV2 and TRBJ2-6, with TRBD1 as a possible D gene (6 bases). This CDR3 is built from 15 residues. CDR1 and CDR2 (germline): SNHLY, FYNNEI. Trimming pared 5 bases from V and 2 bases from J, leaving 10 bases between. The CDR3 is CASSYRTAGANVLTF. The CDR3 DNA sequence: TGTGCCAGCAGTTATCGGACAGCTGGGGCCAACGTCCTGACTTTC.

The rearrangement links TRBV6-2 or TRBV6-3 to TRBJ2-3; the D call may be TRBD1 or TRBD2 (5 bases each). This CDR3 is built from 14 residues. The germline gives CDR1 MNHEY, CDR2 SVGEGT. V was trimmed by 7 bases and J by 0 bases, leaving 11 bases between them. The CDR3 DNA reads as TGTGCCAGCATTGCTGGGGGTAGCACAGATACGCAGTATTTT. This sequence encodes CASIAGGSTDTQYF.

This clonotype was seen a handful of times. The V gene is TRBV20-1, the J gene TRBJ1-1; 10 nucleotides line up with TRBD1. CDR3 size: 13 residues. Germline-derived CDR1 and CDR2 are DFQATT and SNEGSKA (reference sequence). The CDR3 here is CRGQGVVNTEAFF. The CDR3 region has the DNA TGCAGAGGACAGGGGGTCGTGAACACTGAAGCTTTCTTT.

V and J are TRBV3-1 and TRBJ1-1; D gene uncertain. V lost 4 bases, J lost 4 bases, and 16 bases lay in between. The length of the CDR3 is 15 residues. CDR1 LGHDT and CDR2 YNNKEL come from the germline V gene (reference sequence). CDR3 nucleotide sequence: TGTGCCAGCAGCCCTAGGCGGACCCGTGGCACTGAAGCTTTCTTT. Translation: CASSPRRTRGTEAFF.

The sample holds a few counts of this clonotype. The chain employs TRBV12-3 or TRBV12-4 and TRBJ1-2; D unclear. Trimming shortened V by 7 bases and J by 5 bases, and 14 bases separated the two germline ends. The CDR3 totals 13 residues. This chain's CDR3 is CASISFSGYGYTF. CDR3 coding DNA: TGTGCCAGCATTTCCTTTTCGGGGTATGGCTACACCTTC.